A selection of T cell receptor beta chains follows, all from one sample in a study of blood T cell repertoires in COVID-19. Sequencing used immunoSEQ multiplex PCR; TCRdb keeps in-frame clones, though not all of them. The sample lists 250,000 to 350,000 clones; 90% were seen once. The sequencing input was PBMCs or T cells enriched from blood (not recorded which). All receptors derive from a woman aged 18-29 years with acute COVID-19. CDR3s include the opening cysteine and the closing phenylalanine or tryptophan. The D gene is left open where the match is weak. Size is omitted from some rows. Given values are once, few, many or a class for expanded clones.

v_call	d_call	j_call	clone_size	cdr3_aa	cdr3_nt
TRBV18	-	TRBJ1-2	-	CASSPGGTDEDYGYTF	TGTGCCAGCTCACCGGGAGGGACCGATGAGGACTATGGCTACACCTTC
TRBV28	-	TRBJ2-2	-	CASSLNTGELFF	TGTGCCAGCAGTCTAAACACCGGGGAGCTGTTTTTT
TRBV5-4	TRBD1	TRBJ1-2	-	CASSPWDRSPYGYTF	TGTGCCAGCAGCCCGTGGGACAGGTCCCCATATGGCTACACCTTC
TRBV28	-	TRBJ1-2	-	CASSLWAEDKGYTF	TGTGCCAGCAGTTTATGGGCCGAGGACAAAGGCTACACCTTC
TRBV10-3	TRBD1	TRBJ1-1	once	CAIRPTGGDEAFF	TGTGCCATCAGACCGACAGGGGGCGATGAAGCTTTCTTT
TRBV11-2	TRBD2	TRBJ2-1	once	CASRYELAGMVHEQFF	TGTGCCAGCAGATATGAGCTAGCGGGAATGGTGCATGAGCAGTTCTTC
TRBV7-3	TRBD2	TRBJ2-2	-	CASNAGGGGELFF	TGTGCCAGCAACGCGGGAGGGGGCGGGGAGCTGTTTTTT
TRBV19	-	TRBJ2-3	-	CASSIRGYPSTDTQYF	TGTGCCAGTAGTATTCGAGGGTACCCCAGCACAGATACGCAGTATTTT
TRBV19	-	TRBJ1-6	once	CASSKGRGASPLHF	TGTGCCAGTAGTAAGGGCAGGGGCGCTTCACCCCTCCACTTT
TRBV28	TRBD1	TRBJ2-7	once	CASSLIGQGKPGSYEQYF	TGTGCCAGCAGTTTGATTGGACAGGGAAAGCCTGGCTCCTACGAGCAGTACTTC
TRBV10-1	TRBD1	TRBJ1-2	-	CASSEFRTGTYGYTF	TGCGCCAGCAGTGAGTTTCGGACAGGCACCTATGGCTACACCTTC
TRBV2	TRBD2	TRBJ2-3	-	CASSSSGLSADTQYF	TGTGCCAGCAGTTCTAGCGGACTCAGCGCAGATACGCAGTATTTT
TRBV12-3/TRBV12-4	-	TRBJ2-7	-	CASSFGQGDEQYF	TGTGCCAGCAGTTTTGGGCAGGGTGACGAGCAGTACTTC
TRBV28	TRBD2	TRBJ2-2	-	CAIGLAGGPSGELFF	TGTGCCATTGGACTAGCGGGAGGGCCGTCCGGGGAGCTGTTTTTT
TRBV2	-	TRBJ1-5	-	CASSSPAYDSQPQHF	TGTGCCAGCAGTTCACCCGCCTATGACAGCCAGCCCCAGCATTTT
TRBV12-3/TRBV12-4	-	TRBJ1-6	-	CATRRGGDSPLHF	TGTGCCACCCGTCGGGGGGGGGATTCACCCCTCCACTTT
TRBV3-1/TRBV3-2	-	TRBJ2-7	-	CASSQVEVGGEQYF	TGTGCCAGCAGCCAAGTTGAAGTAGGCGGCGAGCAGTACTTC
TRBV29-1	-	TRBJ2-7	-	CSVERGQGMGEQYF	TGCAGCGTTGAAAGGGGCCAGGGAATGGGCGAGCAGTACTTC
TRBV20-1	-	TRBJ2-7	-	CSASTSEYLSYEQYF	TGCAGTGCTAGTACAAGCGAGTACCTCTCCTACGAGCAGTACTTC
TRBV7-9	-	TRBJ2-3	-	CASSLIERDTQYF	TGTGCCAGCAGCTTAATAGAAAGAGATACGCAGTATTTT
TRBV4-2	-	TRBJ2-1	-	CASSQEKGSLNEQFF	TGTGCCAGCAGCCAAGAAAAGGGGTCCCTCAATGAGCAGTTCTTC
TRBV11-2	-	TRBJ1-2	-	CASSLGLGIYGYTF	TGTGCCAGCAGCTTAGGCTTGGGCATTTATGGCTACACCTTC
TRBV24-1	TRBD2	TRBJ2-1	-	CATSDWTSGSTYNEQFF	TGTGCCACCAGTGATTGGACTAGCGGGTCCACCTACAATGAGCAGTTCTTC
TRBV27	-	TRBJ1-6	-	CASSLWLRGSYNSPLHF	TGTGCCAGCAGTTTATGGCTCAGGGGATCCTATAATTCACCCCTCCACTTT
TRBV7-9	-	TRBJ1-6	-	CASSLDLTSSPLHF	TGTGCCAGCAGCTTAGACCTGACTTCCTCACCCCTCCACTTT
TRBV2	TRBD1	TRBJ1-5	-	CASSGTGGSQPQHF	TGTGCCAGCAGTGGTACAGGGGGTAGTCAGCCCCAGCATTTT
TRBV15	TRBD1	TRBJ1-1	-	CATSSRDSAMNTEAFF	TGTGCCACCAGCAGCCGGGACAGCGCCATGAACACTGAAGCTTTCTTT
TRBV2	TRBD1	TRBJ2-5	-	CASKPTGAYQETQYF	TGTGCCAGCAAGCCGACAGGGGCTTACCAAGAGACCCAGTACTTC
TRBV7-3	TRBD2	TRBJ2-3	few	CASSRGGTSGVSTDTQYF	TGTGCCAGCAGCCGAGGGGGGACTAGCGGAGTAAGCACAGATACGCAGTATTTT
TRBV24-1	-	TRBJ2-1	-	CATGRAPEQFF	TGTGCCACCGGGAGAGCTCCTGAGCAGTTCTTC
TRBV18	-	TRBJ1-1	-	CASSREGAVEAFF	TGTGCCAGCTCACGTGAAGGGGCCGTAGAAGCTTTCTTT
TRBV5-8	-	TRBJ1-2	few	CASSFRGVYGYTF	TGTGCCAGCAGCTTCAGGGGAGTCTATGGCTACACCTTC
TRBV24-1	-	TRBJ2-3	-	CATSAGSGDTQYF	TGTGCCACCAGTGCCGGGAGTGGGGATACGCAGTATTTT
TRBV5-8	TRBD1	TRBJ1-5	-	CASSLGTGENQPQHF	TGTGCCAGCAGCTTGGGGACAGGGGAGAATCAGCCCCAGCATTTT
TRBV2	TRBD1	TRBJ1-4	-	CASKQTPRGEKLFF	TGTGCCAGCAAACAGACTCCCAGGGGGGAAAAACTGTTTTTT
TRBV27	TRBD1	TRBJ1-1	-	CASSRTGGSEAFF	TGTGCCAGCAGCCGAACAGGGGGCTCTGAAGCTTTCTTT
TRBV6-5	TRBD2	TRBJ2-7	-	CASDLAGGIPYEQYF	TGTGCCAGCGACCTAGCGGGAGGGATCCCCTACGAGCAGTACTTC
TRBV27	TRBD1	TRBJ1-1	-	CASRRDRGYTEAFF	TGTGCCAGCAGAAGGGACAGGGGCTACACTGAAGCTTTCTTT
TRBV27	-	TRBJ2-7	-	CASSLWGKYEQYF	TGTGCCAGCAGTTTATGGGGCAAGTACGAGCAGTACTTC
TRBV27	-	TRBJ2-3	-	CASSSPRTGADTQYF	TGTGCCAGCAGTTCCCCGAGGACCGGGGCAGATACGCAGTATTTT
TRBV5-1	-	TRBJ1-4	-	CASSSDGELSEKLFF	TGCGCCAGCAGCTCCGATGGGGAGTTAAGTGAAAAACTGTTTTTT
TRBV19	-	TRBJ1-6	-	CASSTSTGLITSPLHF	TGTGCCAGTAGTACCTCTACAGGATTGATTACTTCACCCCTCCACTTT
TRBV18	TRBD1	TRBJ1-3	once	CASSLGTGLDGNTIYF	TGTGCCAGCTCACTGGGGACAGGTCTCGACGGAAACACCATATATTTT
TRBV7-2	-	TRBJ1-1	-	CASSLGGVNTEAFF	TGTGCCAGCAGCTTAGGGGGCGTAAACACTGAAGCTTTCTTT
TRBV11-3	TRBD2	TRBJ2-1	-	CASSPGLAGANEQFF	TGTGCCAGCAGCCCGGGACTAGCGGGAGCCAATGAGCAGTTCTTC